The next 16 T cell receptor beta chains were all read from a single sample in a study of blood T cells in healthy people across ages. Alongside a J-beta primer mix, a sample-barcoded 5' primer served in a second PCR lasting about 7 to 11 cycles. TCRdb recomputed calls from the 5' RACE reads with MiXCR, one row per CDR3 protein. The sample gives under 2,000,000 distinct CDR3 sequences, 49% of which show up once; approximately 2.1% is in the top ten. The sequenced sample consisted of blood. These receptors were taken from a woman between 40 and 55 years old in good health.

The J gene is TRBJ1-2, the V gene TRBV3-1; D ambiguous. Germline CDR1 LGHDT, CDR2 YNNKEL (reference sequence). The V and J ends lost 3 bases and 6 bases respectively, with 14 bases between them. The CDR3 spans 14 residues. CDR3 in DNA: TGTGCCAGCAGCCACCAACGCGGGCATAATGGCTACACCTTC. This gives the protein CASSHQRGHNGYTF.

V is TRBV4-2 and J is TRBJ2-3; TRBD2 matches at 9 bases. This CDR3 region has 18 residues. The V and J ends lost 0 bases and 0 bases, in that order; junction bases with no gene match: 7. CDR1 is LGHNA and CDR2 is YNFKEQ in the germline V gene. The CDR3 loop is CASSQELAGAASTDTQYF. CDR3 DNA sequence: TGTGCCAGCAGCCAAGAGTTAGCGGGGGCCGCTAGCACAGATACGCAGTATTTT.

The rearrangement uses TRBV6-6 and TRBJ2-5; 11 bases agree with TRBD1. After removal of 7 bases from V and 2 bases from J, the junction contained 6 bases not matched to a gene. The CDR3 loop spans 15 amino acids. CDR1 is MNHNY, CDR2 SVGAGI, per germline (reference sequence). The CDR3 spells CASTKGQGVQETQYF. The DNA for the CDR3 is TGTGCCAGCACCAAGGGACAGGGGGTACAAGAGACCCAGTACTTC.

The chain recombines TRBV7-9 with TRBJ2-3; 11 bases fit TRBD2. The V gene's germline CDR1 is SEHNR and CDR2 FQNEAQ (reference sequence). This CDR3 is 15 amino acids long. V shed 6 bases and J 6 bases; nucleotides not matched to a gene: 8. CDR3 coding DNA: TGTGCCAGCAGTCTGACTAGCGGGGCATACGATACGCAGTATTTT. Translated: CASSLTSGAYDTQYF. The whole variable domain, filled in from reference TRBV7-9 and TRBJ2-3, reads DTGVSQNPRHKITKRGQNVTFRCDPISEHNRLYWYRQTLGQGPEFLTYFQNEAQLEKSRLLSDRFSAERPKGSFSTLEIQRTEQGDSAMYLCASSLTSGAYDTQYFGPGTRLTVL.

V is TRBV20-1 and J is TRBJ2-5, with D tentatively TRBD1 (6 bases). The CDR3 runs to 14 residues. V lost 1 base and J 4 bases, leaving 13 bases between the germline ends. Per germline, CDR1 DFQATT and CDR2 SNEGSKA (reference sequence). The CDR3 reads CSARGSGTSETQYF. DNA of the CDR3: TGCAGTGCTAGAGGGTCGGGGACATCAGAGACCCAGTACTTC.

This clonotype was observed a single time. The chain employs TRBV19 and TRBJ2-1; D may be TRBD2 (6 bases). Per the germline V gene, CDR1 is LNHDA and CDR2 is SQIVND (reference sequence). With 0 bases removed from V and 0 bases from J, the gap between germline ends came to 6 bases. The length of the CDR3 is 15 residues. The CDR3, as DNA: TGTGCCAGTAGTATAGACGGGGGCTCCTACAATGAGCAGTTCTTC. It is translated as CASSIDGGSYNEQFF.

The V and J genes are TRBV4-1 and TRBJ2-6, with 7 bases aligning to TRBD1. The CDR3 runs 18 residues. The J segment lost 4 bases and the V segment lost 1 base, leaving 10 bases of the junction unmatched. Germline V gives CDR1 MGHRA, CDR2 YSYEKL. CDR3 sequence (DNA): TGCGCCAGCAGCCAAGCGCCGGGACAGCTAAGGGGGGCCAACGTCCTGACTTTC. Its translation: CASSQAPGQLRGANVLTF.

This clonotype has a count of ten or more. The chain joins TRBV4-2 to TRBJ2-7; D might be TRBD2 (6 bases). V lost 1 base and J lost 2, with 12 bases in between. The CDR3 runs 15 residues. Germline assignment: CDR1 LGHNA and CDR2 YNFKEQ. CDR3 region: CASSQVGRGPYEQYF. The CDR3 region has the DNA TGTGCCAGCAGCCAAGTTGGGCGGGGACCCTACGAGCAGTACTTC.

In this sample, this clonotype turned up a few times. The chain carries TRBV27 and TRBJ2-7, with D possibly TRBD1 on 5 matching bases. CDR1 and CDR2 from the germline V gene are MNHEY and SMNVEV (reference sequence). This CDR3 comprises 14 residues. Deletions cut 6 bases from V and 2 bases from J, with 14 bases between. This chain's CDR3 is CASSRRAAAYEQYF. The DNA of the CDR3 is TGTGCCAGCAGCCGCAGGGCAGCTGCCTACGAGCAGTACTTC.

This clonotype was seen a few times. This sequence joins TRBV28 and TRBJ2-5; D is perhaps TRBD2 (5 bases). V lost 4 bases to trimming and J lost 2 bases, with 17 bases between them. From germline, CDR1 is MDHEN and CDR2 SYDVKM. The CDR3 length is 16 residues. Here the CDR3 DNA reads TGTGCCAGCAGTTCCTCAGACCTCGGGGAACAAGAGACCCAGTACTTC. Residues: CASSSSDLGEQETQYF.

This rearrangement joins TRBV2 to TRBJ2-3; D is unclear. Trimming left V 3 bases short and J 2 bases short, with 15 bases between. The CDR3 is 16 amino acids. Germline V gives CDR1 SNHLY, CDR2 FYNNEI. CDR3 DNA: TGTGCCAGCAGTGAGGGTACACATCAAACCACAGATACGCAGTATTTT. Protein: CASSEGTHQTTDTQYF.

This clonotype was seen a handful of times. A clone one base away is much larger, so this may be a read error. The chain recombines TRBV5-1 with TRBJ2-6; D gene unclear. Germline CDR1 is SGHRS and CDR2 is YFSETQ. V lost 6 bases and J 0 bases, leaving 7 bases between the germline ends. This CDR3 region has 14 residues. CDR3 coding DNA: TGCGCCAGCACCCAGAGCTCTGGGGCCAACGTCCTGACTTTC. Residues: CASTQSSGANVLTF.

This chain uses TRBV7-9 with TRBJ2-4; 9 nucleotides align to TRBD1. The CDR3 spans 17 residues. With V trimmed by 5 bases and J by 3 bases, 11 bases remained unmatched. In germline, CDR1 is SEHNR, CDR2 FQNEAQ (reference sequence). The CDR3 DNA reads TGTGCCAGCAGCGGAAGCGACAGGGGGTCAGGCAAAAACATTCAGTACTTC. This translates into CASSGSDRGSGKNIQYF.

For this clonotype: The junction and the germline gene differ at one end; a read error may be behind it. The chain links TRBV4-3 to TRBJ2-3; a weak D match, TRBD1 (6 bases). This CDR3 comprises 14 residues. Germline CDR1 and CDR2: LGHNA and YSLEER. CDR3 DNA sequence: TGCGCCAGCGGCCAAGAGGGGGTAACAGATACGCAGTATTTT. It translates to CASGQEGVTDTQYF.

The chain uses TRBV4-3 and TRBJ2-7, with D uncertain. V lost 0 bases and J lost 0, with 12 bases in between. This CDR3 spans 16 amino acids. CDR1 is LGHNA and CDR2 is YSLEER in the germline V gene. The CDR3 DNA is TGCGCCAGCAGCCAAGACGTAATGGTGAGCTCCTACGAGCAGTACTTC. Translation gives CASSQDVMVSSYEQYF.

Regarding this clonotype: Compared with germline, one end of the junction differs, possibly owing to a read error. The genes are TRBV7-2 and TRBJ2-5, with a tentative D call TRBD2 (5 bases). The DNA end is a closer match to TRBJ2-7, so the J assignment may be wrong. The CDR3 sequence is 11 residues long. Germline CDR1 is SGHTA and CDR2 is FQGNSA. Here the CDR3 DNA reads TGTGCCAGCGGCTTAGCGAGCGAGCAGTACTTC. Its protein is CASGLASEQYF.